This note documents a single T cell receptor beta chain sequence. The sample belongs to a study of blood T cell repertoires in COVID-19. Study-wide background: Sites in the United States, Italy and Spain provided acute and convalescent COVID-19 samples. T cells, B-cell-depleted T cells, or PBMCs provided the cDNA or gDNA that served as material.

As originally analysed: Amplified reference gene primers provided the basis for estimating nucleated cell counts. Profiling relied on immunoSEQ multiplex PCR, and the TCRdb table lists in-frame clones only, not all of them. That table furnishes V, J and clone size, whereas the DNA furnished D and trimming. Among roughly 140,000 clones listed, approximately 82% were seen once. V lost 1 base to trimming and J lost 2 bases, with 12 bases between them. From germline, CDR1 is SGHRS and CDR2 YFSETQ. The CDR3 totals 16 residues. The chain carries TRBV5-1 and TRBJ2-2; D may be TRBD1 (6 bases). This TCR came from a man in his fifties or sixties with active or convalescent COVID-19. Sequenced sample: peripheral blood. CDR3: CASSLTVGTNTGELFF. The DNA for the CDR3 is TGCGCCAGCAGCTTGACGGTGGGGACAAACACCGGGGAGCTGTTTTTT.